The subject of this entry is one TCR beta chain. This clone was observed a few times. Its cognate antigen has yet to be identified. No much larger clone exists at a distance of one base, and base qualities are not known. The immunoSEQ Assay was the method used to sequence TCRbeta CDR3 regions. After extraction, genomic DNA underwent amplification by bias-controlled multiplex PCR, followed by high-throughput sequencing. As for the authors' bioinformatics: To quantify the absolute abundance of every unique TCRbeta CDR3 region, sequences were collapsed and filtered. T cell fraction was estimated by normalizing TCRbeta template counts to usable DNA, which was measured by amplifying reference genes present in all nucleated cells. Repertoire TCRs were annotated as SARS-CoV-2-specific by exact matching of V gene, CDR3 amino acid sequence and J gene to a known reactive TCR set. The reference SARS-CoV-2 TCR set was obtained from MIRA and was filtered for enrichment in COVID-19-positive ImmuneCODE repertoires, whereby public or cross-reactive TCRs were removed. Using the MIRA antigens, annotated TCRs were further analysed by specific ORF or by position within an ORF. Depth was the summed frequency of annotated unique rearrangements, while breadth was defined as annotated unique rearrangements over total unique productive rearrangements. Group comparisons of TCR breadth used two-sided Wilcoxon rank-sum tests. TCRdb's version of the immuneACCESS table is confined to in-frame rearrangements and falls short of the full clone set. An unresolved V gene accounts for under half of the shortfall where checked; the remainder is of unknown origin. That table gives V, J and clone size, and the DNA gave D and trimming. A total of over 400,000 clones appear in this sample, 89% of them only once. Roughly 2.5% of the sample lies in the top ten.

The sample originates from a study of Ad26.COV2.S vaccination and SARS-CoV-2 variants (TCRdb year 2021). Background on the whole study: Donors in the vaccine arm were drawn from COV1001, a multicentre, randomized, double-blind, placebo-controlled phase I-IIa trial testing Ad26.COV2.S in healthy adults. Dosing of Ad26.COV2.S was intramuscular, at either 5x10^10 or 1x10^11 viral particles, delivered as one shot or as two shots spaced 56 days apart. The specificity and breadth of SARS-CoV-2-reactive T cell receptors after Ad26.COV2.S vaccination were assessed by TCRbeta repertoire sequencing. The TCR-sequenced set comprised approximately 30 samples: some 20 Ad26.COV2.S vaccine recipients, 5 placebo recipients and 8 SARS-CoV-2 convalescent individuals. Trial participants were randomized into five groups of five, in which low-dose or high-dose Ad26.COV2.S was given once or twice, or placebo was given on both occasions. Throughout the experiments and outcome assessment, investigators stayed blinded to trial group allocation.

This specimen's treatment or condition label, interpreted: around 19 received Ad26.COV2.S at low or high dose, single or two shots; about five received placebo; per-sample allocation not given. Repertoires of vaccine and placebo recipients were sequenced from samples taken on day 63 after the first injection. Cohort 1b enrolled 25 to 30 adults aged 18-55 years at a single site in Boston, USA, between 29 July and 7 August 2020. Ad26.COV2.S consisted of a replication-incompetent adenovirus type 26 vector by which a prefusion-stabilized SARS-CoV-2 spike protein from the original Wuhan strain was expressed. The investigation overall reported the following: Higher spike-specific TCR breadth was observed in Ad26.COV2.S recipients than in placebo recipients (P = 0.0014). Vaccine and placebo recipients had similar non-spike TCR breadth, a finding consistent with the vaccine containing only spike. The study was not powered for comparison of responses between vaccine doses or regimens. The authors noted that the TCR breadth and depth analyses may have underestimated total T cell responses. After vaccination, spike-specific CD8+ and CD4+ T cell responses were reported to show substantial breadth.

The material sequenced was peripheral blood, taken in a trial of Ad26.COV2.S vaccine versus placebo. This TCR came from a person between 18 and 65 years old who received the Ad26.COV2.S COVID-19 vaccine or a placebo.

The CDR3 in this case is CASSLTDSYGYTF. The nucleotides are TGTGCCAGCAGCTTGACGGACAGCTATGGCTACACCTTC. Recombination connected TRBV14 to TRBJ1-2, with a weak D call of TRBD1 (6 bases match). The CDR3 contains 13 residues, cysteine and phenylalanine counted. The entry retains the CDR3 DNA only, 39 bases that are in frame from base 1. In the germline V gene, CDR1 corresponds to SGHDN and CDR2 to FVKESK. V loses 5 bases of germline sequence and J loses 4 bases, and the interval between the two ends is 11 bases. When the CDR3 is completed using the reference TRBV14 and TRBJ1-2 genes on either side, the full variable domain is EAGVTQFPSHSVIEKGQTVTLRCDPISGHDNLYWYRRVMGKEIKFLLHFVKESKQDESGMPNNRFLAERTGGTYSTLKVQPAELEDSGVYFCASSLTDSYGYTFGSGTRLTVV.